These 20 T cell receptor beta chains share one sample of origin, sequenced in a study of T-cell reconstitution after alpha-beta-depleted transplantation in children. The TCRbeta library incorporated unique molecular identifiers. TCRdb itself ran the PCR reads through MiXCR, one entry per CDR3 protein. In the table there are hundreds of thousands of distinct CDR3 sequences, about an eighth of which are singletons. The material sequenced was PBMCs, mostly from graft donor cells, taken 360 days after TCRalphabeta/CD19-depleted stem cell transplant. The receptors were gathered from a male patient aged 10-17 years who had a stem cell transplant for acute myeloid leukemia, so the T cells may come from the graft donor.

This clonotype was observed a few times. V usage is TRBV5-1 and J usage is TRBJ2-1; D possibly corresponds to TRBD2 (6 bases). V gave up 5 bases and J gave up 8 bases, with 17 bases separating them. Germline V gives CDR1 SGHRS, CDR2 YFSETQ. The CDR3 is made up of 14 amino acids. CDR3 amino acids: CASRRASGAHEQFF. The CDR3 region has the DNA TGCGCCAGCAGGAGGGCGTCGGGAGCCCATGAGCAGTTCTTC.

The chain uses TRBV18 and TRBJ2-1; 7 nucleotides align to TRBD2. The CDR3 consists of 16 residues. Looked up from germline, CDR1 is KGHSH and CDR2 is LQKENI. V dropped 5 bases and J dropped 0; count of bases not matched to a gene: 7. DNA of the CDR3: TGTGCCAGCTCATCACTAGCGAAGGGCTCCTACAATGAGCAGTTCTTC. It specifies CASSSLAKGSYNEQFF.

This clonotype was counted many times. The V call is TRBV28, the J call TRBJ2-7; D not certain. V was cut by 5 bases and J by 3 bases, with 11 bases left in between. The CDR3 loop spans 13 amino acids. Germline V gives CDR1 MDHEN, CDR2 SYDVKM. CDR3 in DNA: TGTGCCAGCAGTCCCACGGGTTACTACGAGCAGTACTTC. It codes for CASSPTGYYEQYF.

A few counts support this clonotype. The V and J genes are TRBV9 and TRBJ2-1; D perhaps matches TRBD2 (6 bases). The V and J ends lost 0 bases and 0 bases respectively, with 10 bases between them. Germline-derived CDR1 and CDR2 are SGDLS and YYNGEE. The CDR3 has 16 residues. This CDR3 is CASSVESGLSYNEQFF. In DNA form, the CDR3 reads TGTGCCAGCAGCGTAGAAAGCGGGCTCTCCTACAATGAGCAGTTCTTC.

This clonotype was detected ten times or more. The rearrangement links TRBV28 to TRBJ1-6; D perhaps matches TRBD1 (5 bases). Germline loops: CDR1 MDHEN, CDR2 SYDVKM. This CDR3 spans 15 amino acids. V shed 2 bases and J shed 6 bases, with 11 bases lying between them. As DNA, the CDR3 is TGTGCCAGCAGTTTAGGGGGGTTTATTAATTCACCCCTCCACTTT. Translated: CASSLGGFINSPLHF.

This sequence joins TRBV4-3 and TRBJ2-3; D unclear. The germline V gene has CDR1 LGHNA and CDR2 YSLEER. This CDR3 has 14 amino acids. With 1 base removed from V and 7 bases from J, the gap between germline ends came to 12 bases. CDR3 DNA sequence: TGCGCCAGCAGCCAAGCGCCTGAGATTTATACGCAGTATTTT. Encoded protein: CASSQAPEIYTQYF.

This clonotype has just a few counts. This chain links TRBV5-1 with TRBJ2-7; 11 bases line up with TRBD1. Looked up from germline, CDR1 is SGHRS and CDR2 is YFSETQ. V shed 4 bases, J shed 6 bases, and the junction held 3 bases outside the gene matches. The CDR3 consists of 13 residues. The CDR3: CASSTGTGGEQYF. The CDR3 DNA reads TGCGCCAGCAGCACCGGGACAGGGGGCGAGCAGTACTTC.

The chain couples TRBV20-1 to TRBJ2-1; possibly TRBD1 for D (6 bases). Trimming took off 3 bases at V and 4 bases at J, with 25 bases between the two ends. Germline-derived CDR1 and CDR2 are DFQATT and SNEGSKA (reference sequence). This CDR3 region has 18 residues. The CDR3 loop is CSASGPGTSRNPYNEQFF. CDR3 sequence (DNA): TGCAGTGCTAGTGGCCCCGGGACATCCCGAAACCCGTACAATGAGCAGTTCTTC.

Only a few counts were recorded for this clonotype. The chain uses TRBV10-3 and TRBJ2-6; D is ambiguous. V lost 5 bases and J 2 bases, leaving 7 bases between the germline ends. Germline V CDR1 and CDR2: ENHRY, SYGVKD. The CDR3 sequence is 14 residues long. The CDR3 region is CAISLTAGANVLTF. Here the CDR3 DNA reads TGTGCCATCAGTTTGACGGCTGGGGCCAACGTCCTGACTTTC.

This clonotype was observed a few times. The gene calls are TRBV5-1 and TRBJ2-3; 8 bases align to TRBD2. This CDR3 is built from 14 residues. Germline V gives CDR1 SGHRS, CDR2 YFSETQ. J was trimmed by 5 bases and V by 1 base; bases with no gene match: 3. CDR3 protein: CASSLFRGGDTQYF. CDR3 sequence (DNA): TGCGCCAGCAGCTTGTTTCGGGGGGGAGATACGCAGTATTTT.

The gene calls are TRBV20-1 and TRBJ1-2, with 7 bases identical to TRBD1. From germline, CDR1 is DFQATT and CDR2 SNEGSKA (reference sequence). The CDR3 has 13 amino acids. The CDR3 coding sequence is TGCATTATCAACAGGGGATCGAGTGATGGCTACACCTTC. It encodes CIINRGSSDGYTF.

There are a few counts of this clonotype. The gene calls are TRBV12-3 or TRBV12-4 and TRBJ2-1; D uncertain. Trimming left V 6 bases short and J 4 bases short, with 16 bases between. The CDR3 totals 15 residues. CDR3 sequence (DNA): TGTGCCAGCAGGCCGGAGCCTGGGGTGTACAATGAGCAGTTCTTC. It translates to CASRPEPGVYNEQFF.

The chain combines TRBV18 with TRBJ2-7, with TRBD1 matching 12 bases. The V segment lost 5 bases and the J segment 11 bases; nucleotides outside the gene matches: 10. The CDR3 totals 14 residues. Germline V gives CDR1 KGHSH, CDR2 LQKENI. The CDR3 DNA reads TGTGCCAGCTCAAACACGGGACAGGGGGCTATGGAGTACTTC. It is translated as CASSNTGQGAMEYF.

This clonotype was seen many times. The gene calls are TRBV18 and TRBJ2-7; 7 bases are shared with TRBD2. Germline CDR1 KGHSH, CDR2 LQKENI. Unmatched junction bases numbered 4, after V lost 6 bases and J lost 5 bases. There are 12 residues in the CDR3. The CDR3 nucleotides read TGTGCCAGCTCCCCTACTAGCGACGAGCAGTACTTC. Its translation: CASSPTSDEQYF.

CDR3 sequence: CASGVNTGELFF. The CDR3 DNA reads TGTGCCAGCGGGGTTAACACCGGGGAGCTGTTTTTT. The rearrangement links TRBV7-3 to TRBJ2-2; D remains unclear. Trimming left V 8 bases short and J 2 bases short, with 6 bases between. The length of the CDR3 is 12 residues. Germline values: CDR1 SGHTA, CDR2 FQGTGA. Based on the CDR3 plus reference TRBV7-3 and TRBJ2-2, the full variable domain is GAGVSQTPSNKVTEKGKYVELRCDPISGHTALYWYRQSLGQGPEFLIYFQGTGAADDSGLPNDRFFAVRPEGSVSTLKIQRTERGDSAVYLCASGVNTGELFFGEGSRLTVL.

The rearrangement links TRBV24-1 to TRBJ2-3, with 10 bases matching TRBD2. Germline V gene lookup returns CDR1 KGHDR and CDR2 SFDVKD. V trimming: 0 bases; J trimming: 6 bases; junction bases outside the gene matches: 5. The length of the CDR3 is 16 residues. As DNA, the CDR3 is TGTGCCACCAGTGATTTGCTAGCGGGAGTGGGGGATACGCAGTATTTT. Translating it yields CATSDLLAGVGDTQYF.

This clonotype has only a few counts. The rearrangement uses TRBV20-1 and TRBJ2-6; no firm D call. V shed 3 bases and J shed 0 bases, with 9 bases lying between them. The CDR3 contains 15 residues. The germline gives CDR1 DFQATT, CDR2 SNEGSKA (reference sequence). The CDR3 bases are TGCAGTGCTAGTATCTGGGCCTCTGGGGCCAACGTCCTGACTTTC. Translated: CSASIWASGANVLTF.

A few counts support this clonotype. The CDR3 sequence: CASSSRLANTDTQYF. CDR3 nucleotides: TGTGCCAGCAGCTCGCGACTAGCGAACACAGATACGCAGTATTTT. V and J are TRBV7-3 and TRBJ2-3; 8 bases match TRBD2. The CDR3 runs to 15 residues. In germline, CDR1 is SGHTA, CDR2 FQGTGA. Trimming removed 4 bases from V and 2 bases from J; junction bases left unmatched: 5.

This clonotype was counted many times. The chain employs TRBV28 and TRBJ2-5; 12 bases match TRBD2. The CDR3 contains 17 residues. CDR1 MDHEN and CDR2 SYDVKM come from the germline V gene. Losses at the gene ends were 1 base for V and 5 bases for J; bases not matched to a gene: 8. DNA of the CDR3: TGTGCCAGCAGTTTATACCCTAGCGGGAGGGCCTACGAGACCCAGTACTTC. Translation: CASSLYPSGRAYETQYF. The full variable domain, rest sourced from reference TRBV28 and TRBJ2-5, is DVKVTQSSRYLVKRTGEKVFLECVQDMDHENMFWYRQDPGLGLRLIYFSYDVKMKEKGDIPEGYSVSREKKERFSLILESASTNQTSMYLCASSLYPSGRAYETQYFGPGTRLLVL.

This chain connects TRBV20-1 to TRBJ2-7; no clear D. Per the germline V gene, CDR1 is DFQATT and CDR2 is SNEGSKA (reference sequence). The length of the CDR3 is 15 residues. Trimming cost V 0 bases and J 3 bases, with 15 bases left between them. The CDR3 is CSARDPRSGYYEQYF. Written as DNA, the CDR3 is TGCAGTGCTAGAGATCCTAGATCGGGCTACTACGAGCAGTACTTC.